Each of the 27 T cell receptor beta chains below was sequenced from the same sample in a study of T cell clonality in common variable immunodeficiency. Sequencing used immunoSEQ multiplex PCR; TCRdb keeps in-frame clones, though not all of them. The sample includes fewer than 55,000 clones, none of them occurring once. The material sequenced was peripheral blood mononuclear cells. Receptors originate from a person aged 18-69 years in good health.

This clone was seen a handful of times. Coverage ceases 3 residues before the CDR3 finishes, and the germline J gene fills in the end. The V call is TRBV20-1, the J call TRBJ2-1, with 8 nucleotides matching TRBD2. Germline lookup yields CDR1 DFQATT and CDR2 SNEGSKA (reference sequence). This CDR3 spans 13 amino acids. V dropped 4 bases and J dropped 2; count of bases not matched to a gene: 1. CDR3 loop: CSAMGLAYNEQFF. CDR3 bases read: TGCAGTGCTATGGGACTAGCCTACAATGAG.

The sample holds many counts of this clone. The sequence runs out 3 residues before the end of the CDR3; the remainder is reconstructed from the germline J gene. The rearrangement links TRBV18 to TRBJ2-7; the D call may be TRBD1 or TRBD2 (5 bases each). Germline CDR1 reads KGHSH; CDR2 reads LQKENI. This CDR3 contains 16 residues. Trimming took 6 bases from V and 5 from J, leaving 23 bases between them. CDR3 sequence reads: CASSQARIQGVNEQYF. CDR3 DNA (partial): TGTGCCAGCTCTCAAGCGAGAATTCAGGGAGTGAACGAG.

This clone was counted at least ten times. Read coverage stops 3 residues before the CDR3 terminus; the germline J gene supplies the remainder. V gene TRBV5-1 combines with J gene TRBJ1-6; 9 nucleotides agree with TRBD1. This CDR3 spans 14 amino acids. Germline-derived CDR1 and CDR2 are SGHRS and YFSETQ. J lost 8 bases, V lost 3 bases, and 3 bases had no gene match. The covered CDR3 bases are TGCGCCAGCAGCTCGACAGGGGGGGATTCACCC. Translation: CASSSTGGDSP. The CDR3 in its entirety is CASSSTGGDSPLHF.

This clone was picked up many times. Read data end 3 residues before the CDR3 end; the end is taken from the germline J gene. The V and J genes are TRBV11-3 and TRBJ2-1; 10 nucleotides agree with TRBD1. The CDR3 consists of 15 residues. The germline gives CDR1 SGHNT, CDR2 YENEEA. V shed 6 bases and J 8 bases; nucleotides not matched to a gene: 10. CDR3 bases read: TGTGCCAGCAGATCCGGGACAGGGGTCGAGGATGAG. It is translated as CASRSGTGVEDE. The whole CDR3 protein is CASRSGTGVEDEQFF.

This clone was seen at least ten times. Incomplete CDR3 DNA: TGCAGTGCTAGAGTACAACAAGACAATCAGCCC. Its protein product is CSARVQQDNQP. The entire CDR3 protein reads CSARVQQDNQPQHF. The J gene is TRBJ1-5, the V gene TRBV20-1, with D unresolved. The read halts 3 residues ahead of the CDR3 end, with the missing end drawn from the germline J gene. With 1 base removed from V and 3 bases from J, the gap between germline ends came to 10 bases. This CDR3 spans 14 amino acids. The germline V gene encodes CDR1 DFQATT and CDR2 SNEGSKA (reference sequence).

This clone was seen ten or more times. The CDR3 goes on 3 residues after the read ends, and that part is filled in from the germline J gene. V and J are TRBV5-1 and TRBJ2-2; D call uncertain. CDR3 length: 14 residues. CDR1 is SGHRS and CDR2 is YFSETQ in the germline V gene. CDR3 DNA (partial): TGCGCCAGCAGTTTTGACGCAACTAATGAAAAG. Protein sequence: CASSFDATNEK. The full CDR3 reads CASSFDATNEKLFF.

This clone was observed many times. The CDR3 goes on 3 residues after the read ends, and that part is filled in from the germline J gene. This chain links TRBV28 with TRBJ2-1, with TRBD2 as a possible D gene (5 bases). The CDR3 sequence is 14 residues long. The germline CDR1 and CDR2 sequences are MDHEN and SYDVKM. Trimming shortened V by 5 bases and J by 6 bases, and 14 bases separated the two germline ends. Incomplete CDR3 DNA: TGTGCCAGCAGTCCCCCCCGGGGAAGCAATGAG. This encodes CASSPPRGSNE. The CDR3 as a whole reads CASSPPRGSNEQFF.

Only a few counts were recorded for this clone. The CDR3 sequence: CAWSGQINEKLFF. The sequenced CDR3 bases are TGTGCCTGGAGTGGGCAGATTAATGAAAAA. The rearrangement uses TRBV30 and TRBJ1-4; D gene uncertain. Read sequence stops 3 residues before the CDR3 end, and the germline J gene provides the missing end. This CDR3 comprises 13 residues. V gave up 1 base and J gave up 4 bases, with 7 bases separating them. Germline-derived CDR1 and CDR2 are GTSNPN and SVGIG (reference sequence).

This clone was seen ten or more times. The read comes to an end 3 residues before the CDR3 does, leaving the germline J gene to fill in the end. This chain links TRBV20-1 with TRBJ1-1; 8 positions agree with TRBD1. Germline CDR1 is DFQATT and CDR2 is SNEGSKA (reference sequence). The CDR3 totals 16 residues. V shed 6 bases, J shed 1 base, and the junction held 13 bases outside the gene matches. CDR3 DNA, as far as it was read: TGCAGTGCCGCAGACAGGGGACAGTATGAGAACACTGAA. Protein sequence: CSAADRGQYENTE. The CDR3 as a whole reads CSAADRGQYENTEAFF.

This clone showed up many times. Coverage ceases 3 residues before the CDR3 finishes, and the germline J gene fills in the end. The genes are TRBV30 and TRBJ2-2, with D possibly being TRBD2 (7 bases). CDR1 is GTSNPN, CDR2 SVGIG, per germline (reference sequence). This CDR3 comprises 16 residues. Deletions cut 2 bases from V and 3 bases from J, with 16 bases between. Here the CDR3 reads CAWSKGGQGYTGELFF. The sequenced CDR3 bases are TGTGCCTGGAGTAAGGGGGGGCAGGGGTACACCGGGGAG.

This clone was seen repeatedly, ten times or more. The read ends 3 residues early relative to the CDR3; the germline J gene fills the gap. The V gene is TRBV20-1, the J gene TRBJ2-5, with 7 nucleotides matching TRBD2. Trimming at V came to 2 bases and at J to 0 bases, leaving 3 bases not matched to a gene. Germline assignment: CDR1 DFQATT and CDR2 SNEGSKA (reference sequence). CDR3 length: 14 residues. The covered CDR3 bases are TGCAGTGCTAGAACGCTAGCGGACCAAGAGACC. Its translation: CSARTLADQET. In full, the CDR3 is CSARTLADQETQYF.

On this clone itself: A junction end diverges from the germline sequence, so it may reflect a read error. The read ends 3 residues before the CDR3 terminus; that terminus is restored from the germline J gene. The same CDR3 arises from other DNA sequences in this sample as well. V gene TRBV7-6 combines with J gene TRBJ1-3; tentative D call: TRBD1 (6 bases). The V gene's germline CDR1 is SGHVS and CDR2 FNYEAQ. The CDR3 totals 15 residues. CDR3 region: CASSLRGGFGNTIYF. Partial CDR3 DNA: TGTGCCAGCAGCTTAAGGGGGGGCTTTGGAAACACT.

This clone was counted at least ten times. The read stops 3 residues short of the end of the CDR3; the missing end is completed from the germline J gene. This chain uses TRBV7-9 with TRBJ2-3; 7 bases line up with TRBD1. The V segment lost 3 bases and the J segment 1 base; nucleotides outside the gene matches: 4. The CDR3 runs 15 residues. The V gene's germline CDR1 is SEHNR and CDR2 FQNEAQ (reference sequence). The sequenced part of the CDR3 DNA is TGTGCCAGCAGCTTGACAGGGACCCGCACAGATACG. Amino acids: CASSLTGTRTDT. The full CDR3 protein reads CASSLTGTRTDTQYF.

At least ten counts were recorded for this clone. The CDR3 is cut off 3 residues early in the read; its end comes from the germline J gene. The V gene is TRBV20-1, the J gene TRBJ2-7; a possible D gene is TRBD1 (5 bases). Germline V gives CDR1 DFQATT, CDR2 SNEGSKA (reference sequence). V was cut by 3 bases and J by 3 bases, with 12 bases left in between. CDR3 length: 13 residues. CDR3 sequence reads: CSASGSTVYEQYF. CDR3 DNA, as far as it was read: TGCAGTGCTAGTGGGTCGACAGTCTACGAG.

This clone showed up many times. The sequence runs out 3 residues before the end of the CDR3; the remainder is reconstructed from the germline J gene. The chain combines TRBV14 with TRBJ2-1; TRBD2 aligns across 11 bases. After removal of 4 bases from V and 4 bases from J, the junction contained 3 bases not matched to a gene. The CDR3 is 15 amino acids. Germline CDR1 is SGHDN and CDR2 is FVKESK. CDR3 loop: CASSRGLAGYNEQFF. The CDR3 DNA, read in part, is TGTGCCAGCAGCCGCGGACTAGCGGGTTACAATGAG.

This clone was seen ten or more times. The CDR3 end is not reached by the read, which stops 3 residues before it; the germline J gene fills it in. This chain uses TRBV7-2 with TRBJ2-2; D remains unclear. CDR3 length equals 15 residues. Germline CDR1 and CDR2: SGHTA and FQGNSA. V dropped 2 bases and J dropped 2 bases, with 9 bases sitting between them. The covered CDR3 bases are TGTGCCAGCAGCTTATTCCTAGTAAACACCGGGGAG. Protein sequence: CASSLFLVNTGE. The entire CDR3 is CASSLFLVNTGELFF.

There are many counts of this clone. From the germline J gene comes the end of the CDR3, since the read stops 3 residues before it. The genes are TRBV7-2 and TRBJ1-4, with TRBD1 matching 7 bases. With V trimmed by 4 bases and J by 9 bases, 11 bases remained unmatched. This CDR3 comprises 15 residues. Germline-derived CDR1 and CDR2 are SGHTA and FQGNSA. This CDR3 reads CASSSQTGAGQKLFF. Incomplete CDR3 DNA: TGTGCCAGCAGCTCCCAAACAGGGGCGGGTCAAAAA.

The table lists this clone with many counts. The CDR3 end falls 3 residues outside the read, so it is completed with the germline J gene. This chain links TRBV3-1 (or the pseudogene TRBV3-2) with TRBJ2-3, with 9 bases fitting TRBD1. This CDR3 has 16 amino acids. The germline V gene encodes CDR1 LGHDT and CDR2 YNNKEL (reference sequence). J gave up 4 bases and V 2 bases, and 7 bases lay outside the gene matches. The CDR3 DNA, read in part, is TGTGCCAGCAGCCAAAGGGGACAGGGAATGGCAGATACG. Translation: CASSQRGQGMADT. The full CDR3 reads CASSQRGQGMADTQYF.

This clone is categorized as medium-sized. The read ends 3 residues shy of where the CDR3 ends; the end is completed using the germline J gene. The chain uses TRBV6-2 or TRBV6-3 and TRBJ2-5, with D perhaps TRBD1 (6 bases). The germline V gene encodes CDR1 MNHEY and CDR2 SVGEGT. Trimming took off 2 bases at V and 2 bases at J, with 12 bases between the two ends. The CDR3 spans 15 residues. CDR3 DNA, as far as it was read: TGTGCCAGCAGTTACACAGGGACAAATCAAGAGACC. It is translated as CASSYTGTNQET. The whole CDR3 is CASSYTGTNQETQYF.

Incomplete CDR3 DNA: TGCAGTGCTAGACCTCCGGGACTAGCGGAACAAGAGACC. Residues: CSARPPGLAEQET. In full, the CDR3 is CSARPPGLAEQETQYF. V is TRBV20-1 and J is TRBJ2-5, with 11 nucleotides matching TRBD2. The read terminates 3 residues ahead of where the CDR3 ends, so the germline J gene completes it. The germline V gene has CDR1 DFQATT and CDR2 SNEGSKA (reference sequence). The CDR3 has 16 amino acids. V lost 2 bases and J lost 2; bases outside the gene matches: 7.

For this clone: The read halts 3 residues ahead of the CDR3 end, with the missing end drawn from the germline J gene. The J gene is TRBJ2-7, the V gene TRBV2; the D gene is possibly TRBD1 (7 bases). The CDR3 is 15 residues long. Trimming shortened V by 5 bases and J by 4 bases, and 18 bases separated the two germline ends. Germline V CDR1 and CDR2: SNHLY, FYNNEI. CDR3 bases read: TGTGCCAGCAGTCCGGGACAGTGGAGGGGATACGAG. Translated: CASSPGQWRGYE. Given in full, the CDR3 is CASSPGQWRGYEQYF.

This clone was seen repeatedly, ten times or more. With the read ending 3 residues before the CDR3 end, the germline J gene is used to fill in that end. This chain joins TRBV5-1 and TRBJ2-2; D is undetermined. Germline V gene data show CDR1 as SGHRS and CDR2 as YFSETQ. This CDR3 region has 11 residues. The V gene lost 2 bases and the J gene lost 6 bases, with 2 bases spanning the gap. The covered CDR3 bases are TGCGCCAGCAGCTTCTCCGGGGAG. Protein sequence: CASSFSGE. The complete CDR3 sequence is CASSFSGELFF.

This clone was seen many times. The CDR3 extends 3 residues past the end of the read, so its final part is completed from the germline J gene. The chain combines TRBV6-1 with TRBJ1-5; 8 bases agree with TRBD1. Germline CDR1 is MNHNS and CDR2 is SASEGT. V trimming: 0 bases; J trimming: 2 bases; junction bases outside the gene matches: 12. This CDR3 region has 19 residues. This CDR3 is CASSEAMIGQGLGNQPQHF. The CDR3 bases that were read are TGTGCCAGCAGTGAAGCGATGATTGGACAGGGTCTGGGCAATCAGCCC.

This clone was observed a few times. The read ends 3 residues before the CDR3 terminus; that terminus is restored from the germline J gene. V and J are TRBV20-1 and TRBJ2-3, with 9 bases identical to TRBD2. The CDR3 is 21 residues long. CDR1 and CDR2 (germline): DFQATT, SNEGSKA (reference sequence). CDR3 region: CSARGPTEGNSGSGGGETQYF. The sequenced CDR3 bases are TGCAGTGCTAGAGGACCTACAGAGGGTAATAGCGGGAGCGGAGGGGGAGAGACG.

This clone was observed a few times. The read gets to within 3 residues of the CDR3 end, and the germline J gene fills in the rest. The J gene is TRBJ1-2, the V gene TRBV19, with D maybe TRBD1 (5 bases). V was trimmed by 5 bases and J by 0 bases, leaving 22 bases between them. Per the germline V gene, CDR1 is LNHDA and CDR2 is SQIVND (reference sequence). This CDR3 comprises 18 residues. The CDR3 loop is CASSPISTDSVSNYGYTF. Incomplete CDR3 DNA: TGTGCCAGTAGTCCAATCTCCACCGACAGCGTCTCTAACTATGGC. The variable domain in full, with the rest retrieved from reference TRBV19 and TRBJ1-2, is DGGITQSPKYLFRKEGQNVTLSCEQNLNHDAMYWYRQDPGQGLRLIYYSQIVNDFQKGDIAEGYSVSREKKESFPLTVTSAQKNPTAFYLCASSPISTDSVSNYGYTFGSGTRLTVV.

This clone was seen many times. The read ends 3 residues before the CDR3 terminus; that terminus is restored from the germline J gene. This sequence joins TRBV30 and TRBJ2-5; D unresolved. V lost 3 bases, J lost 3 bases, and 11 bases lay in between. This CDR3 has 13 amino acids. Germline V gene sequence: CDR1 GTSNPN, CDR2 SVGIG (reference sequence). The CDR3 reads CAWSIFAEETQYF. The covered CDR3 bases are TGTGCCTGGAGCATATTCGCGGAAGAGACC.

This clone has a count of ten or more. The CDR3 end falls 3 residues outside the read, so it is completed with the germline J gene. This chain connects TRBV5-1 to TRBJ1-6; the D gene is possibly TRBD1 (6 bases). Deletions cut 4 bases from V and 4 bases from J, with 15 bases between. This CDR3 is built from 16 residues. Per germline, CDR1 SGHRS and CDR2 YFSETQ. CDR3 sequence: CASSLAGGAYNSPLHF. The covered CDR3 bases are TGCGCCAGCAGCCTGGCGGGGGGCGCGTATAATTCACCC.